This note documents a single T cell receptor (beta chain) sequence. Sequencing was performed with immunoSEQ multiplex PCR; in TCRdb, only in-frame clones are kept and a portion is missing. The sample has approximately 150,000 clones, roughly 92% seen once. These data are taken from a study of control samples from healthy donors and cancer patients. V lost 2 bases, J lost 4 bases, and 12 bases lay in between. This CDR3 comprises 15 residues. The V gene's germline CDR1 is SGHDT and CDR2 YYEEEE. The receptor's source is a man aged 40-49 years in good health. The chain joins TRBV5-6 to TRBJ2-2, with D perhaps TRBD2 (5 bases). The sequencing sample was made of blood. The DNA of the CDR3 is TGTGCCAGCAGCTTCCTCCTAGCCGTCACCGGGGAGCTGTTTTTT. Amino acid sequence: CASSFLLAVTGELFF.